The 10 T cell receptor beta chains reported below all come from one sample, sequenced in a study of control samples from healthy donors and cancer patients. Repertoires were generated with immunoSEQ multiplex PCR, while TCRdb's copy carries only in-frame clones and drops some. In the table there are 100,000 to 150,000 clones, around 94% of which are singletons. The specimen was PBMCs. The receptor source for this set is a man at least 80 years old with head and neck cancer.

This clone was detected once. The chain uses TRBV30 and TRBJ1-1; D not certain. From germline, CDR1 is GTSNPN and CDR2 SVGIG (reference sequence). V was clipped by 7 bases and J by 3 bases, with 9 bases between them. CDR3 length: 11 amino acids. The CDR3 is CASTLYTEAFF. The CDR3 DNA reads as TGTGCCTCAACTTTGTACACTGAAGCTTTCTTT.

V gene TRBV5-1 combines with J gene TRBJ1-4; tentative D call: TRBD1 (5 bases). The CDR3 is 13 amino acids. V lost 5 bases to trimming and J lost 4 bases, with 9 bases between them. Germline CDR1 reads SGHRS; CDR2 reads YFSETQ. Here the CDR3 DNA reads TGCGCCAGCAGTGGGGACGTTAATGAAAAACTGTTTTTT. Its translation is CASSGDVNEKLFF.

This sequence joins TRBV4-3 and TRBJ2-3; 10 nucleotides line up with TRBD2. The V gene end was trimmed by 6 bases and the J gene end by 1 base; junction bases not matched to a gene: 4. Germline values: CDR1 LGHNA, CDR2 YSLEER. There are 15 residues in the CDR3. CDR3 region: CASSKGTSGTDTQYF. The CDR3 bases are TGCGCCAGCAGTAAAGGGACTAGCGGCACAGATACGCAGTATTTT.

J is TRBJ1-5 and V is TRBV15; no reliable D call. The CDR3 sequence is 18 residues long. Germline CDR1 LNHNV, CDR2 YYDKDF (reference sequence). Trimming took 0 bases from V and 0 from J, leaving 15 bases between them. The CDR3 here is CATSRDLPKGLSNQPQHF. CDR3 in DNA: TGTGCCACCAGCAGAGATCTTCCCAAAGGGCTTAGCAATCAGCCCCAGCATTTT.

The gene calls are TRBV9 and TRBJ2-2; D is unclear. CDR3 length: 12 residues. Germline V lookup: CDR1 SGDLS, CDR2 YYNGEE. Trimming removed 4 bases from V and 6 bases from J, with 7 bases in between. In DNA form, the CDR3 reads TGTGCCAGCAGCCTATGGGCCGGGGAGCTGTTTTTT. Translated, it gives CASSLWAGELFF.

CDR3 DNA: TGTGCCAGCAGCCACTGGGACAGGTCCTACGAGCAGTACTTC. Protein product: CASSHWDRSYEQYF. The chain joins TRBV3-1 (or the pseudogene TRBV3-2) to TRBJ2-7; 8 nucleotides line up with TRBD1. Trimming cost V 3 bases and J 1 base; bases outside gene matches: 2. Germline lookup yields CDR1 LGHDT and CDR2 YNNKEL (reference sequence). The CDR3 covers 14 residues.

The CDR3 reads CASSNDGNYGYTF. CDR3 in DNA: TGTGCCAGCAGCAACGACGGGAACTATGGCTACACCTTC. The genes are TRBV7-9 and TRBJ1-2; D gene ambiguous. The CDR3 extends over 13 amino acids. Trimming removed 5 bases from V and 2 bases from J, with 9 bases in between. In germline, CDR1 is SEHNR, CDR2 FQNEAQ (reference sequence). The full variable domain, in which reference TRBV7-9 and TRBJ1-2 provide the parts outside the CDR3, is DTGVSQNPRHKITKRGQNVTFRCDPISEHNRLYWYRQTLGQGPEFLTYFQNEAQLEKSRLLSDRFSAERPKGSFSTLEIQRTEQGDSAMYLCASSNDGNYGYTFGSGTRLTVV.

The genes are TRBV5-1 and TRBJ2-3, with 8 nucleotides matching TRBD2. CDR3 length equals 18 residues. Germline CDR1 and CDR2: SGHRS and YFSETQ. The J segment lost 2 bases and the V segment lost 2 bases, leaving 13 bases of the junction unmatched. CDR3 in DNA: TGCGCCAGCAGCTTCTGGGCGTTAGCGGGGAGATCCACAGATACGCAGTATTTT. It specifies CASSFWALAGRSTDTQYF.

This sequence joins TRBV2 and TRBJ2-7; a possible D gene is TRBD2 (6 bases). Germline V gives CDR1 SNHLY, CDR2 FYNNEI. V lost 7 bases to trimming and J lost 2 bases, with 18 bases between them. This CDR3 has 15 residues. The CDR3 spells CASKVAGGETYEQYF. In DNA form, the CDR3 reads TGTGCCAGCAAGGTCGCTGGCGGGGAGACCTACGAGCAGTACTTC.

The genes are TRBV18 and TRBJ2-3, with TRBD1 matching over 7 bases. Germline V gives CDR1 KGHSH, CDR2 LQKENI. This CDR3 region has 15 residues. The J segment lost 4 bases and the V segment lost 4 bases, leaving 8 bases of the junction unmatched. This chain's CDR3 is CASSRRQGKADTQYF. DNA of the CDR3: TGTGCCAGCTCACGAAGACAGGGAAAGGCAGATACGCAGTATTTT.